The 2 T cell receptor beta chains below were found in one sample sequenced in a study of T cells in Graves' hyperthyroidism and ophthalmopathy. Using RNA transcripts as the source, TCR beta CDR3 regions were amplified. The HTBI primer set served for first-round RT-PCR of the TCR CDR3. One entry per CDR3 protein results from TCRdb running MiXCR on the multiplex PCR reads. This table has fewer than 750,000 distinct CDR3 sequences, roughly 14% appearing once. Sequenced: blood. Every receptor here comes from a woman aged 50 to 65 with Graves' ophthalmopathy.

This clonotype has only a few counts. CDR3 loop: CASSQVGRETEQFF. For the CDR3, the DNA is TGCGCCAGCAGCCAAGTCGGCAGGGAAACTGAGCAGTTCTTC. V gene TRBV4-1 combines with J gene TRBJ2-1, with a possible D match to TRBD1 (5 bases). The ends were cut back, 1 base at V and 9 bases at J, with 13 bases in the middle. From germline, CDR1 is MGHRA and CDR2 YSYEKL. The CDR3 runs to 14 residues.

This clonotype was seen only a few times. This sequence joins TRBV6-2 or TRBV6-3 and TRBJ2-7, with TRBD1 identical over 10 bases. CDR3 length: 15 residues. The J segment lost 3 bases and the V segment lost 7 bases, leaving 9 bases of the junction unmatched. CDR1 MNHEY and CDR2 SVGEGT come from the germline V gene. The CDR3 here is CASKTQRTGGYEQYF. The CDR3 DNA reads TGTGCCAGCAAAACCCAAAGGACAGGGGGCTACGAGCAGTACTTC.